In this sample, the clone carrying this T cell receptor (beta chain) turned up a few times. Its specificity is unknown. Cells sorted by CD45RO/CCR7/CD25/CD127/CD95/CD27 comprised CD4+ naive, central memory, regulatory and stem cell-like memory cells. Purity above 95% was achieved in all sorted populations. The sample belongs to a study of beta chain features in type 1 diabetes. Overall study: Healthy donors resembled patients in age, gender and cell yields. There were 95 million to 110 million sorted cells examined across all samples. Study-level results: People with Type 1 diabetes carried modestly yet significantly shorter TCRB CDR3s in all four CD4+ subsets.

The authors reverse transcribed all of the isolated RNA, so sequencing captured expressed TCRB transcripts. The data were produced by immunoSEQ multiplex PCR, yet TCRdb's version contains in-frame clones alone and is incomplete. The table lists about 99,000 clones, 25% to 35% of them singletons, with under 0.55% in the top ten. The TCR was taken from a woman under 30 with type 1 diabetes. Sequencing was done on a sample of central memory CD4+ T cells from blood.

The CDR3 DNA follows: TGTGCCAGCAGGGGGAGGACCTCTGGGGCCAACGTCCTGACTTTC. Its protein is CASRGRTSGANVLTF. The chain links TRBV6-1 to TRBJ2-6, with D possibly matching TRBD2 (6 bases). Germline V lookup: CDR1 MNHNS, CDR2 SASEGT. The CDR3 is 15 amino acids. Trimming removed 6 bases at V and 0 bases at J, with 9 bases between.